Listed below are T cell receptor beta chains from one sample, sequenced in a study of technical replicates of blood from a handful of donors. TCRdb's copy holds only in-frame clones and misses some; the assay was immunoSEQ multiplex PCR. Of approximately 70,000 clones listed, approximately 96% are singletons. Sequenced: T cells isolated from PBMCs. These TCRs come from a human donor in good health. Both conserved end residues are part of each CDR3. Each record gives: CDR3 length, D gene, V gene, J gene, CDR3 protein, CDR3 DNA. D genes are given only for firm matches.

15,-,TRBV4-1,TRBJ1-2,CASRGVGGEDYGYTF,TGCGCCAGCAGGGGTGTTGGTGGTGAGGACTATGGCTACACCTTC
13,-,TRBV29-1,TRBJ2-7,CSVVWTLTYEQYF,TGCAGCGTTGTATGGACATTGACCTACGAGCAGTACTTC
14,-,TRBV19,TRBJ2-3,CASGGHGYTDTQYF,TGTGCCAGTGGGGGACACGGTTACACAGATACGCAGTATTTT
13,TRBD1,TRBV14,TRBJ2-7,CASSQLTGYEQYF,TGTGCCAGCAGCCAACTGACAGGGTACGAGCAGTACTTC
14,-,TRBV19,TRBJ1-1,CASSMAGSHTEAFF,TGTGCCAGTAGTATGGCGGGGAGCCACACTGAAGCTTTCTTT
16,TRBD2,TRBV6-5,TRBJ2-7,CASSYSERGGSYEQYF,TGTGCCAGCAGTTACTCGGAGCGGGGGGGCTCTTACGAGCAGTACTTC
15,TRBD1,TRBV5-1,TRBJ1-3,CASSSQGGYGNTIYF,TGCGCCAGCAGTTCCCAGGGGGGATATGGAAACACCATATATTTT
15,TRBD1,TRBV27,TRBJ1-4,CASSLWGTANEKLFF,TGTGCCAGCAGTTTATGGGGGACAGCCAATGAAAAACTGTTTTTT
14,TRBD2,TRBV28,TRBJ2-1,CASRPGLSYNEQFF,TGTGCCAGCAGACCGGGACTATCCTACAATGAGCAGTTCTTC
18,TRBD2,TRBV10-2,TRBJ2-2,CATMTSGRAEGRTGELFF,TGCGCCACCATGACTAGCGGGAGGGCCGAGGGTCGGACCGGGGAGCTGTTTTTT
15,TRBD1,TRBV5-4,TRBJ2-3,CASSSSGGTTDTQYF,TGTGCCAGCAGCTCCTCAGGGGGCACTACAGATACGCAGTATTTT
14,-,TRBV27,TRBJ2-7,CASSLFSGAYEQYF,TGTGCCAGCAGTTTATTTTCGGGGGCCTACGAGCAGTACTTC
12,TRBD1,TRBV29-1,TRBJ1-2,CSVADRGSGYTF,TGCAGCGTCGCCGACAGGGGGAGCGGCTACACCTTC
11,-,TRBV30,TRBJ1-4,CAWSTVSTLFF,TGTGCCTGGAGCACCGTATCTACACTGTTTTTT
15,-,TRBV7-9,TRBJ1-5,CASSSPGRDNQPQHF,TGTGCCAGCAGCAGCCCCGGGAGAGACAATCAGCCCCAGCATTTT
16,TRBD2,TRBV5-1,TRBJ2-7,CASSLETSGGTYEQYF,TGCGCCAGCAGCTTAGAAACTAGCGGAGGAACCTACGAGCAGTACTTC
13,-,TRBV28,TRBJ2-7,CASTSAGTYEQYF,TGTGCCAGCACCTCGGCGGGGACCTACGAGCAGTACTTC
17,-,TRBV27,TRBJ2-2,CASSLSPPGSNTGELFF,TGTGCCAGCAGTCTCTCCCCCCCAGGGTCGAACACCGGGGAGCTGTTTTTT
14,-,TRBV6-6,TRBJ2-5,CASSYGLAVETQYF,TGTGCCAGCAGTTACGGCCTAGCAGTAGAGACCCAGTACTTC
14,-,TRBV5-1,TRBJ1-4,CASSFRATNEKLFF,TGCGCCAGCAGCTTTCGGGCAACTAATGAAAAACTGTTTTTT
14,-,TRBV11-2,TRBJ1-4,CASSLDRRREKLFF,TGTGCCAGCAGCTTAGATCGCAGGCGTGAAAAACTGTTTTTT
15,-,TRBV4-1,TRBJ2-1,CASSQVPSSYNEQFF,TGCGCCAGCAGCCAAGTCCCTAGCAGCTACAATGAGCAGTTCTTC
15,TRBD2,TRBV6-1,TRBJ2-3,CASSLTSGSADTQYF,TGTGCCAGCAGTTTGACTAGCGGGAGTGCAGATACGCAGTATTTT
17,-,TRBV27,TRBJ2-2,CASSLYTLPMSTGELFF,TGTGCCAGCAGTTTATACACACTACCGATGAGCACCGGGGAGCTGTTTTTT
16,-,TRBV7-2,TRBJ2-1,CASSLGRGGGSNEQFF,TGTGCCAGCAGCTTAGGGCGAGGGGGAGGGTCCAATGAGCAGTTCTTC
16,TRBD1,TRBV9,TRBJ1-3,CASSVTGTGGHNTIYF,TGTGCCAGCAGCGTAACTGGGACAGGGGGCCACAACACCATATATTTT
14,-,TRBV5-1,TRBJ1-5,CASSLGDNNQPQHF,TGCGCCAGCAGCTTGGGGGACAACAATCAGCCCCAGCATTTT
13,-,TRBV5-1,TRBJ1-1,CASSLGRDTEAFF,TGCGCCAGCAGCTTGGGGCGGGACACTGAAGCTTTCTTT
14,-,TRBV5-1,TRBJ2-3,CASSWGEFTDTQYF,TGCGCCAGCAGCTGGGGGGAGTTCACAGATACGCAGTATTTT
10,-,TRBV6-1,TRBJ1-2,CASKGYGYTF,TGTGCCAGCAAGGGGTATGGCTACACCTTC
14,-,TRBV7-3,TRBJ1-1,CASSFSHTNTEAFF,TGTGCCAGCAGCTTTAGCCATACAAACACTGAAGCTTTCTTT
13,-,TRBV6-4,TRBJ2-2,CASSVQGTGELFF,TGTGCCAGCAGTGTTCAGGGGACCGGGGAGCTGTTTTTT
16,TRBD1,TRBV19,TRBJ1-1,CASSGKTGAGYTEAFF,TGTGCCAGTAGCGGGAAGACAGGGGCCGGTTACACTGAAGCTTTCTTT
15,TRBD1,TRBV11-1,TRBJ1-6,CASSLTGQGNSPLHF,TGTGCCAGCAGCTTAACGGGACAGGGAAATTCACCCCTCCACTTT
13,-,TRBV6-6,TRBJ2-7,CASSYGQTYEQYF,TGTGCCAGCAGTTACGGCCAGACCTACGAGCAGTACTTC